The 7 T cell receptor beta chains below come from one sample, sequenced in a study of graft-versus-host responses after intestinal transplantation. Responders (about 200,000, CFSE-labeled) were co-plated with about 200,000 irradiated, violet-dye-labeled stimulators. TCRdb's table, derived via immunoSEQ multiplex PCR, lists solely in-frame clones and lacks some. The data contain about 15,000 clones, around 30% of them singletons. Sequences were derived from alloreactive CD8+ T cells from a mixed lymphocyte reaction culture, sampled before intestinal transplant. Subset meaning: CFSE-low proliferating T cells sorted from approximately 6-day pre-transplant mixed lymphocyte reaction (GvH or HvG direction). The receptors derive from a human patient who received an intestinal transplant.

The chain couples TRBV27 to TRBJ2-1; TRBD1 agrees at 8 bases. Germline trimming cut 3 bases from V and 4 bases from J; bases unmatched to any gene: 5. The CDR3 is 15 amino acids. Germline V gives CDR1 MNHEY, CDR2 SMNVEV (reference sequence). In nucleotides, the CDR3 is TGTGCCAGCAGTTTCTTCGGACAGGGTTACAATGAGCAGTTCTTC. Protein: CASSFFGQGYNEQFF.

The rearrangement joins TRBV27 to TRBJ1-6; D is undetermined. Between the trimmed V and J ends, which lost 2 bases and 0 bases, there was a span of 5 bases. The CDR3 consists of 15 residues. CDR1 MNHEY and CDR2 SMNVEV come from the germline V gene (reference sequence). CDR3 bases: TGTGCCAGCAGTTTAGGCAGCTCCTATAATTCACCCCTCCACTTT. This codes for CASSLGSSYNSPLHF.

This chain uses TRBV2 with TRBJ2-1; TRBD2 is a possible D gene (5 bases). V was clipped by 0 bases and J by 2 bases, with 14 bases between them. Germline V lookup: CDR1 SNHLY, CDR2 FYNNEI. The CDR3 has 17 residues. CDR3 protein: CASSEALGEAAYNEQFF. CDR3 sequence (DNA): TGTGCCAGCAGTGAAGCGCTTGGGGAAGCGGCCTACAATGAGCAGTTCTTC.

The J gene is TRBJ1-5, the V gene TRBV6-4, with D perhaps matching TRBD1 (6 bases). The V and J ends lost 2 bases and 0 bases respectively, with 14 bases between them. CDR1 is MRHNA and CDR2 is SNTAGT in the germline V gene. CDR3 size: 17 residues. The CDR3 bases are TGTGCCAGCAGTGACCCGGACAGAAAGGATAGCAATCAGCCCCAGCATTTT. Translation gives CASSDPDRKDSNQPQHF.

The chain links TRBV6-5 to TRBJ1-1; D is perhaps TRBD1 (5 bases). V gave up 2 bases and J gave up 0 bases, with 10 bases separating them. Germline CDR1 is MNHEY and CDR2 is SVGAGI. This CDR3 spans 15 amino acids. CDR3 in amino acids: CASSYGDGMNTEAFF. CDR3 nucleotides: TGTGCCAGCAGTTACGGGGACGGAATGAACACTGAAGCTTTCTTT.

The V and J genes are TRBV13 and TRBJ2-7; D not resolved. Germline V lookup: CDR1 PRHDT, CDR2 FYEKMQ (reference sequence). The CDR3 has 11 residues. Trimming took off 1 base at V and 3 bases at J, with 1 base between the two ends. The CDR3 DNA sequence: TGTGCCAGCAGCTTAGACTACGAGCAGTACTTC. Its translation is CASSLDYEQYF.

In this sample, this clone is medium-sized. The gene calls are TRBV7-9 and TRBJ1-1; D is unclear. Looked up from germline, CDR1 is SEHNR and CDR2 is FQNEAQ (reference sequence). The V and J ends lost 6 bases and 1 base respectively, with 9 bases between them. This CDR3 is 13 amino acids long. CDR3: CASSSDWNTEAFF. Written as DNA, the CDR3 is TGTGCCAGCAGTTCTGACTGGAACACTGAAGCTTTCTTT.